This TCR beta chain was identified during a study of blood T cell repertoires in COVID-19. Trimming pared 0 bases from V and 4 bases from J, leaving 18 bases between. Germline CDR1 GTSNPN, CDR2 SVGIG (reference sequence). The CDR3 has 17 amino acids. Using immunoSEQ multiplex PCR, the repertoire was profiled, and TCRdb retains in-frame clones only, with some absent. The sample consists of hundreds of thousands of clones, around 79% of them appearing once. The origin of this receptor is a woman at least 80 years old with acute or convalescent COVID-19. The sample was peripheral blood. This chain uses TRBV30 with TRBJ2-2, with TRBD1 as a possible D gene (5 bases). In nucleotides, the CDR3 is TGTGCCTGGAGTGTACGCGGCAGGGTGATCGGCACCGGGGAGCTGTTTTTT. Encoded protein: CAWSVRGRVIGTGELFF.